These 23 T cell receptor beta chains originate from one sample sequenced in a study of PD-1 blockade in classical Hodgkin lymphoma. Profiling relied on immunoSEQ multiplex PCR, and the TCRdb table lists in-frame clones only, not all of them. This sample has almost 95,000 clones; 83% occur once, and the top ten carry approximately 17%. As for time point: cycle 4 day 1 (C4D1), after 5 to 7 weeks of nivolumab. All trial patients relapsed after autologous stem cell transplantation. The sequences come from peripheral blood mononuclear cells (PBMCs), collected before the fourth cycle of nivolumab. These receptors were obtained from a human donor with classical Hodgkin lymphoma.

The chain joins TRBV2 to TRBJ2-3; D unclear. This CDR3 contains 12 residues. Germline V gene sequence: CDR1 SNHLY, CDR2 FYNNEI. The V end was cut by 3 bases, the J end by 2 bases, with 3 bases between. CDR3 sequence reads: CASSEFTDTQYF. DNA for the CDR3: TGTGCCAGCAGTGAGTTCACAGATACGCAGTATTTT.

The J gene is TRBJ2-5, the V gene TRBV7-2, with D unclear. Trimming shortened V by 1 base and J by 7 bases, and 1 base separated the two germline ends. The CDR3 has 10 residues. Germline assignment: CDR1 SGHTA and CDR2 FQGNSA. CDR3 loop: CASSLGTQYF. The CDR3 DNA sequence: TGTGCCAGCAGCTTAGGGACCCAGTACTTC.

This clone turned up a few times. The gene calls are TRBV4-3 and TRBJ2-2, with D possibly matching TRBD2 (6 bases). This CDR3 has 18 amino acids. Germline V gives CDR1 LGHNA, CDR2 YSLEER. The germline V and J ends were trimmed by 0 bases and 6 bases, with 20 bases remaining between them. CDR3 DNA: TGCGCCAGCAGCCAAGAACCAGCGGGCCAACCCAGGGCCGGGGAGCTGTTTTTT. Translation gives CASSQEPAGQPRAGELFF.

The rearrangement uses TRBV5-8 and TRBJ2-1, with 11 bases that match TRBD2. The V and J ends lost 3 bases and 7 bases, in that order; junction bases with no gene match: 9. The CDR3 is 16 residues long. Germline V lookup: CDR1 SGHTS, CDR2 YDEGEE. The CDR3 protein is CASSSLLTSGINEQFF. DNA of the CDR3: TGTGCCAGCAGCTCCCTTCTGACTAGCGGGATTAATGAGCAGTTCTTC.

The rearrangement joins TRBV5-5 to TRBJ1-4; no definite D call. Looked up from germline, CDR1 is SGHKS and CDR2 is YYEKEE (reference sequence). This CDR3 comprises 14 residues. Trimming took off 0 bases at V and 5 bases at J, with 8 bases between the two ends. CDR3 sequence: CASSLAGRNEKLFF. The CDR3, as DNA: TGTGCCAGCAGCTTGGCAGGCAGGAATGAAAAACTGTTTTTT.

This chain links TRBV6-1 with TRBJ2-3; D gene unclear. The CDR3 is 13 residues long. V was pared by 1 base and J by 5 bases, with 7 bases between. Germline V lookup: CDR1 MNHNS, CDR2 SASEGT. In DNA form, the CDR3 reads TGTGCCAGCAGTGAAGGGCGCATAGATACGCAGTATTTT. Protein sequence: CASSEGRIDTQYF.

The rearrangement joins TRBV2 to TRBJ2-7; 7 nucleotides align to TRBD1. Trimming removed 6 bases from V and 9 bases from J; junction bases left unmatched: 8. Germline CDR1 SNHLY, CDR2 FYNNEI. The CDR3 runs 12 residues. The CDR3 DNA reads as TGTGCCAGCAGGGGGACAGTCGGGTCGCAGTACTTC. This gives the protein CASRGTVGSQYF.

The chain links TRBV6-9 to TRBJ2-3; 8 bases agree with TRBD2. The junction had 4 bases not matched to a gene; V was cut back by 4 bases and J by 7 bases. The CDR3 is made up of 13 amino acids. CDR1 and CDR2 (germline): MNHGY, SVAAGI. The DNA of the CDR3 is TGTGCCAGCAGTTCTCTAGCGGGCAATACGCAGTATTTT. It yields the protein CASSSLAGNTQYF.

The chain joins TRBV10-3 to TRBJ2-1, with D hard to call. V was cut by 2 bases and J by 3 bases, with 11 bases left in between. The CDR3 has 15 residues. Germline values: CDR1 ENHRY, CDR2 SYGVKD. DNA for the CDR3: TGTGCCATCAGTGAGCGCGTGAACGACTACAATGAGCAGTTCTTC. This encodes CAISERVNDYNEQFF.

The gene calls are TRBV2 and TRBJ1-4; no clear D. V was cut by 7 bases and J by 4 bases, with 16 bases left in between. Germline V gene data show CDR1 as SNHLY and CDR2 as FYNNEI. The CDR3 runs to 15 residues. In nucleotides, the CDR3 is TGTGCCAGCAAGGGAATAGACCACTTTAATGAAAAACTGTTTTTT. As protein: CASKGIDHFNEKLFF.

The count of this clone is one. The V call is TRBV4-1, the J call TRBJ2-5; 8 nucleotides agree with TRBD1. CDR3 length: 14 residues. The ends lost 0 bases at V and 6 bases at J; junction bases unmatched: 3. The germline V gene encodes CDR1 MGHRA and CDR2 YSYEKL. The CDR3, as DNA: TGCGCCAGCAGCCAAGAGGGACAGGTACAGACCCAGTACTTC. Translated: CASSQEGQVQTQYF.

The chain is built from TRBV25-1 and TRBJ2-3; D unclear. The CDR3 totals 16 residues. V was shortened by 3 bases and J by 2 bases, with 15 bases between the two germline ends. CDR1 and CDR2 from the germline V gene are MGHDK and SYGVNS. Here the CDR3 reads CASSDPQSLYTDTQYF. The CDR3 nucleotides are TGTGCCAGCAGTGATCCTCAATCTCTTTACACAGATACGCAGTATTTT.

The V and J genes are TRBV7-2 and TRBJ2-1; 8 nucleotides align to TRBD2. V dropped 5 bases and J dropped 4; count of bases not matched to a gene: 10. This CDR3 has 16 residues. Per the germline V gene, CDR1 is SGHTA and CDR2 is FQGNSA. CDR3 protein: CASSPNPGGAYNEQFF. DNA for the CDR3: TGTGCCAGCAGCCCCAATCCCGGGGGGGCTTACAATGAGCAGTTCTTC.

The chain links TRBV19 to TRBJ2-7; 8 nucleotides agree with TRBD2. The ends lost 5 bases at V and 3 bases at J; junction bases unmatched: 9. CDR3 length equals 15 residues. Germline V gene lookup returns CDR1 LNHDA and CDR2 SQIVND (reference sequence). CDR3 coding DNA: TGTGCCAGTAGTCCTACGGGACTAGGGCTCTACGAGCAGTACTTC. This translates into CASSPTGLGLYEQYF.

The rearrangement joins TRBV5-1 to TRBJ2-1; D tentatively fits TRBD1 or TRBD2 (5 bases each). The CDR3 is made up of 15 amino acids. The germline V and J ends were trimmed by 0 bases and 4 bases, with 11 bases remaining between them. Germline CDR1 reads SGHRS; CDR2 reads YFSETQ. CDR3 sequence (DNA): TGCGCCAGCAGCTTGGGTTCGGGACCTTACAATGAGCAGTTCTTC. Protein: CASSLGSGPYNEQFF.

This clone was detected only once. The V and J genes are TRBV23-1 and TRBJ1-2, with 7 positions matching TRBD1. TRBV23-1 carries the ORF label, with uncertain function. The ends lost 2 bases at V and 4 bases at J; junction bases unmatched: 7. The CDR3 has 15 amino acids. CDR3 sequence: CASSQVRQGIYGYTF. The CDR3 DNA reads TGCGCCAGCAGTCAAGTAAGACAGGGTATCTATGGCTACACCTTC.

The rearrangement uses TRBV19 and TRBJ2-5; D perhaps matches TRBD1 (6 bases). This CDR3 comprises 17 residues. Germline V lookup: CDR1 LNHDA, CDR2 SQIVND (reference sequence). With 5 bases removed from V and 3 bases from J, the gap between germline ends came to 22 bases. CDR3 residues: CASSGPGRPGAEETQYF. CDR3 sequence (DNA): TGTGCCAGTAGTGGACCGGGACGTCCAGGGGCGGAAGAGACCCAGTACTTC. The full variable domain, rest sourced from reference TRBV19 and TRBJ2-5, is DGGITQSPKYLFRKEGQNVTLSCEQNLNHDAMYWYRQDPGQGLRLIYYSQIVNDFQKGDIAEGYSVSREKKESFPLTVTSAQKNPTAFYLCASSGPGRPGAEETQYFGPGTRLLVL.

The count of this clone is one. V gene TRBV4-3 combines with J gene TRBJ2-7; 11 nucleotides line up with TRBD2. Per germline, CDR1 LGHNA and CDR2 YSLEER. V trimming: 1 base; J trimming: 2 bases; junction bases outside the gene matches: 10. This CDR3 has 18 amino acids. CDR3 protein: CASSQGPPTSGTTYEQYF. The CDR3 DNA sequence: TGCGCCAGCAGCCAAGGGCCCCCGACTAGCGGGACAACCTACGAGCAGTACTTC.

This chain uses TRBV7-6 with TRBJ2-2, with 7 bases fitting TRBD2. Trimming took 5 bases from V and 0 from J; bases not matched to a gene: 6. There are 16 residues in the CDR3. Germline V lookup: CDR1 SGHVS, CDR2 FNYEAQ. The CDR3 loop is CASSPTSVANTGELFF. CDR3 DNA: TGTGCCAGCAGCCCAACTAGCGTGGCGAACACCGGGGAGCTGTTTTTT.

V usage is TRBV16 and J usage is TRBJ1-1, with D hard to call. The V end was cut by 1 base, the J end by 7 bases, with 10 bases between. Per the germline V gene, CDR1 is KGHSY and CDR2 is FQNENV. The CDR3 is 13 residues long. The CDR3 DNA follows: TGTGCCAGCAGCCAATTGGGTTTAGGTGAAGCTTTCTTT. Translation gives CASSQLGLGEAFF.

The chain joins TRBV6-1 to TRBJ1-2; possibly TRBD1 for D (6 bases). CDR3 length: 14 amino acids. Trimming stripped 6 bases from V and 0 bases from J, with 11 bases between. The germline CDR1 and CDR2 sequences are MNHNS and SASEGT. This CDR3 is CASRDRRPNYGYTF. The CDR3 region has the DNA TGTGCCAGCAGAGACAGGAGACCTAACTATGGCTACACCTTC.

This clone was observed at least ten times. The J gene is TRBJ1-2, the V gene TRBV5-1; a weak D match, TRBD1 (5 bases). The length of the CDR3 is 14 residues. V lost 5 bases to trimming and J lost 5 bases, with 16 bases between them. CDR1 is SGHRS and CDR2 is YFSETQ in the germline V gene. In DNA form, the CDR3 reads TGCGCCAGCAGGGACGGGACCCAGGATTATGGCTACACCTTC. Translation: CASRDGTQDYGYTF.

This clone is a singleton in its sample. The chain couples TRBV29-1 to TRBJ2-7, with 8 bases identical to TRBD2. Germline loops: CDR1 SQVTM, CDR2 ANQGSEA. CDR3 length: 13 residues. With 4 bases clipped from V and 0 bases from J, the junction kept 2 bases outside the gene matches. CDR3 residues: CSVVLADSYEQYF. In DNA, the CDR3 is TGCAGCGTTGTACTAGCGGACTCCTACGAGCAGTACTTC.